These T cell receptor beta chains were read from a single sample in a study of OX40 agonist ivuxolimab in advanced cancers. Assay used: immunoSEQ multiplex PCR; TCRdb lists only in-frame clones, some missing. In the table there are about 58,000 clones, around four fifths of which are singletons. The sequencing used CD4+ or CD8+ T cells sorted from blood, collected in a trial of the OX40 agonist ivuxolimab. The receptors were gathered from an adult with an advanced solid tumor such as melanoma, head and neck, liver or kidney cancer. The conserved cysteine and the conserved F or W are not part of the CDR3 here.

TRBJ1-5	TRBV6-1	ASSETQPQH
TRBJ2-4	TRBV5-1	ASSLADRSNQY
TRBJ2-5	TRBV11-2	ASSLDRSEHQETQY
TRBJ1-5	TRBV5-6	ASSLVSGGQPQH
TRBJ2-2	TRBV11-1	ASSSSHRDRNTGELF
TRBJ1-2	TRBV27	ASSSQGRGYT
TRBJ1-5	TRBV2	ASSARERNQPQH
TRBJ2-3	TRBV4-2	ASSQGAGVTDTQY
TRBJ2-7	TRBV7-2	ASSLRQGAYEQY
TRBJ1-2	TRBV5-5	ASSLGQAAYGYT
TRBJ1-4	TRBV4-1	ASSQGRGIGEKLF
TRBJ1-3	TRBV9	ASSVTAVYSGNTIY
TRBJ2-1	TRBV2	ASTLGGSYNEQF
TRBJ2-3	TRBV7-3	ASSLSGTRTDTQY
TRBJ1-6	TRBV5-4	ASSLQDNSPLH
TRBJ1-3	TRBV9	ASSVAAGSLSGNTIY
TRBJ2-5	TRBV7-6	ASKGGEETQY
TRBJ1-1	TRBV5-1	ASSYRTGGLMNAEAF
TRBJ1-3	TRBV14	ASSQAIGNTIY
TRBJ2-3	TRBV10-1	ASSQDSHGYTQY
TRBJ2-7	TRBV10-1	ASSPPQAPYEQY
TRBJ2-2	TRBV27	ASSRGQPLGELF
TRBJ1-5	TRBV7-2	ASSGGGRQPQH
TRBJ2-1	TRBV6-6	ASTPYELFEQF
TRBJ2-7	TRBV28	ASSLSQGYKNEQY
TRBJ2-5	TRBV6-1	ASTNSGSQETQY
TRBJ2-2	TRBV7-3	ASSSRDRGDRELF
TRBJ1-4	TRBV28	ASSAPGDRGYEKLF
TRBJ2-3	TRBV5-1	ASSTRLAGSTDTQY
TRBJ1-1	TRBV6-5	ASSYPDSTEAF
TRBJ1-5	TRBV6-1	ASRKGQTNQPQH
TRBJ2-3	TRBV5-4	ASSSRGTSGRTDTQY
TRBJ2-3	TRBV29-1	SGLGIAFTDTQY